The 3 T cell receptor beta chains below all came from one sample that was sequenced in a study of OX40 agonist ivuxolimab in advanced cancers. Assay: immunoSEQ multiplex PCR; the TCRdb copy retains only in-frame clones and omits some. There are around 65,000 clones in the sample; roughly 90% occur only once, and 5% lies in the top ten. Source: CD4+ or CD8+ T cells sorted from blood, taken in a trial of the OX40 agonist ivuxolimab. Receptors were obtained from an adult with an advanced solid tumor such as melanoma, head and neck, liver or kidney cancer.

The chain uses TRBV7-2 and TRBJ2-1; 11 positions match TRBD2. Germline CDR1 reads SGHTA; CDR2 reads FQGNSA. The CDR3 runs to 13 residues. Trimming took 1 base from V and 12 from J; bases not matched to a gene: 2. The CDR3 sequence: CASSLGTSGGQFF. The DNA for the CDR3 is TGTGCCAGCAGCTTAGGAACTAGCGGGGGGCAGTTCTTC.

The V call is TRBV28, the J call TRBJ2-3; TRBD2 agrees at 8 bases. CDR1 MDHEN and CDR2 SYDVKM come from the germline V gene. The junction had 10 bases not matched to a gene; V was cut back by 5 bases and J by 6 bases. The CDR3 contains 15 residues. CDR3: CASSIPPGGRDTQYF. CDR3 DNA: TGTGCCAGCAGTATACCTCCGGGGGGGCGCGATACGCAGTATTTT.

The V call is TRBV15, the J call TRBJ2-7; 7 nucleotides agree with TRBD1. Germline lookup yields CDR1 LNHNV and CDR2 YYDKDF (reference sequence). There are 13 residues in the CDR3. The J segment lost 5 bases and the V segment lost 3 bases, leaving 4 bases of the junction unmatched. The DNA of the CDR3 is TGTGCCACCAGCAGGGCTACAGGGGACGAGCAGTACTTC. Translating it yields CATSRATGDEQYF.